The 12 T cell receptor beta chains given below trace back to one sample, sequenced in a study of blood T cell repertoires in COVID-19. The repertoire was sequenced with immunoSEQ multiplex PCR; TCRdb's copy has only in-frame clones and lacks some. The table has roughly 150,000 clones, around 90% seen once; the top ten hold approximately 3.7%. Sequencing used PBMCs or T cells enriched from blood (not recorded which). The receptors come from a woman aged 40 to 50 who had been exposed to COVID-19.

This clone was counted a few times. The chain's CDR3 is CASSHRGQQETQYF. The CDR3 coding sequence is TGTGCCAGCAGCCACAGGGGACAGCAAGAGACCCAGTACTTC. V usage is TRBV3-1 (or the pseudogene TRBV3-2) and J usage is TRBJ2-5, with 7 bases identical to TRBD1. V shed 3 bases and J 2 bases; nucleotides not matched to a gene: 3. This CDR3 spans 14 amino acids. Looked up from germline, CDR1 is LGHDT and CDR2 is YNNKEL (reference sequence).

V gene TRBV10-1 combines with J gene TRBJ2-7; D uncertain. In germline, CDR1 is WNHNN, CDR2 SYGVQD (reference sequence). Trimming removed 3 bases from V and 0 bases from J, with 6 bases in between. CDR3 size: 13 residues. The CDR3 is CASSDRSSYEQYF. DNA for the CDR3: TGCGCCAGCAGTGACAGGTCCTCCTACGAGCAGTACTTC.

The chain uses TRBV7-7 and TRBJ2-1, with 8 bases that match TRBD2. J lost 6 bases, V lost 1 base, and 8 bases had no gene match. Germline V gene sequence: CDR1 SSHAT, CDR2 FNYEAQ (reference sequence). This CDR3 comprises 16 residues. CDR3 DNA: TGTGCCAGCAGCTTAGGGCGGGGGGCCTCAAGCAATGAGCAGTTCTTC. It specifies CASSLGRGASSNEQFF.

This clone has a handful of counts. The chain links TRBV7-8 to TRBJ1-2; TRBD1 is a possible D gene (5 bases). Germline CDR1 reads SGHVS; CDR2 reads FQNEAQ. The CDR3 spans 18 residues. With 2 bases removed from V and 0 bases from J, the gap between germline ends came to 19 bases. For the CDR3, the DNA is TGTGCCAGCAGCTTAACAGGACCCACCATTTTAGCTAACTATGGCTACACCTTC. Translated, it gives CASSLTGPTILANYGYTF.

The V call is TRBV5-1, the J call TRBJ2-2; 8 nucleotides match TRBD2. The trim removed 1 base at V and 4 bases at J, leaving 6 bases unmatched. CDR1 and CDR2 (germline): SGHRS, YFSETQ. This CDR3 is built from 16 residues. The CDR3, as DNA: TGCGCCAGCAGCTTGATCGTAGCGGGGAGCACCGGGGAGCTGTTTTTT. It yields the protein CASSLIVAGSTGELFF.

The rearrangement links TRBV10-2 to TRBJ2-5, with 12 bases matching TRBD2. The CDR3 length is 15 residues. Germline CDR1 reads WSHSY; CDR2 reads SAAADI. V lost 6 bases to trimming and J lost 4 bases; unmatched junction nucleotides: 6. In DNA, the CDR3 is TGCGCCAGCAGCGCGACTAGCGGGAGAGCAGAGACCCAGTACTTC. Amino acid sequence: CASSATSGRAETQYF.

CDR3 bases: TGTGCCAGCAGCAAAAAGGCTTTAGACAGGCGGGATCAGCCCCAGCATTTT. This sequence encodes CASSKKALDRRDQPQHF. V is TRBV21-1 and J is TRBJ1-5; the D call of TRBD1 is as the table states it, not checked on the DNA. TRBV21-1 is recorded as a pseudogene. The CDR3 is 17 amino acids.

J is TRBJ2-1 and V is TRBV24-1, with D maybe TRBD1 (5 bases). V gave up 4 bases and J gave up 3 bases, with 15 bases separating them. In germline, CDR1 is KGHDR, CDR2 SFDVKD. The CDR3 runs to 16 residues. CDR3 nucleotide sequence: TGTGCCACCAGTGACAAAGCAGGGAACTACTACAATGAGCAGTTCTTC. Its translation is CATSDKAGNYYNEQFF.

The chain has TRBV29-1 and TRBJ2-1; TRBD2 matches at 12 bases. The germline V gene encodes CDR1 SQVTM and CDR2 ANQGSEA. The CDR3 runs 16 residues. V lost 5 bases to trimming and J lost 3 bases; unmatched junction nucleotides: 8. CDR3 loop: CSVPSSGGDIYNEQFF. The CDR3 DNA is TGCAGCGTTCCCTCTAGCGGGGGGGATATCTACAATGAGCAGTTCTTC.

V usage is TRBV19 and J usage is TRBJ1-4; D may be TRBD1 (5 bases). V was shortened by 8 bases and J by 0 bases, with 10 bases between the two germline ends. The CDR3 sequence is 14 residues long. CDR1 and CDR2 (germline): LNHDA, SQIVND (reference sequence). The CDR3 sequence is CASGREATNEKLFF. Here the CDR3 DNA reads TGTGCCAGTGGCAGGGAGGCAACTAATGAAAAACTGTTTTTT.

This clone was observed once. This chain connects TRBV28 to TRBJ2-2; D not resolved. The CDR3 is made up of 16 amino acids. CDR1 MDHEN and CDR2 SYDVKM come from the germline V gene. V lost 2 bases, J lost 3 bases, and 13 bases lay in between. Here the CDR3 reads CASSLLYRKHTGELFF. Here the CDR3 DNA reads TGTGCCAGCAGTTTACTATACAGAAAACACACCGGGGAGCTGTTTTTT.

V gene TRBV15 combines with J gene TRBJ1-3; unclear D gene. The CDR3 has 17 residues. V was pared by 0 bases and J by 1 base, with 13 bases between. Germline V lookup: CDR1 LNHNV, CDR2 YYDKDF (reference sequence). CDR3: CATSRETTHSSGNTIYF. The CDR3, as DNA: TGTGCCACCAGCAGAGAGACTACCCACAGTTCTGGAAACACCATATATTTT.